The following is a TCR beta chain sequence with its context. Its antigen is not known. The sample originates from a study of cytomegalovirus exposure and HLA in healthy donors. General observations from the study: Altogether, about 160 TCR beta chains were recorded as cytomegalovirus-associated.

With 5 bases removed from V and 0 bases from J, the gap between germline ends came to 11 bases. Germline V CDR1 and CDR2: SGHTA, FQGNSA. This CDR3 region has 15 residues. Vbeta (60) and Jbeta (13) primers were used in the PCR. Method: immunoSEQ multiplex PCR; TCRdb's copy keeps in-frame clones and lacks some. The sample consists of about 110,000 clones, 80% to 85% of them appearing once. The genes are TRBV7-2 and TRBJ1-3; D unresolved. The specimen was PBMCs. This TCR came from a woman aged 25 to 39 in good health and CMV-seronegative. In nucleotides, the CDR3 is TGTGCCAGCAGCCAACAGTTGCTCTCTGGAAACACCATATATTTT. It yields the protein CASSQQLLSGNTIYF.